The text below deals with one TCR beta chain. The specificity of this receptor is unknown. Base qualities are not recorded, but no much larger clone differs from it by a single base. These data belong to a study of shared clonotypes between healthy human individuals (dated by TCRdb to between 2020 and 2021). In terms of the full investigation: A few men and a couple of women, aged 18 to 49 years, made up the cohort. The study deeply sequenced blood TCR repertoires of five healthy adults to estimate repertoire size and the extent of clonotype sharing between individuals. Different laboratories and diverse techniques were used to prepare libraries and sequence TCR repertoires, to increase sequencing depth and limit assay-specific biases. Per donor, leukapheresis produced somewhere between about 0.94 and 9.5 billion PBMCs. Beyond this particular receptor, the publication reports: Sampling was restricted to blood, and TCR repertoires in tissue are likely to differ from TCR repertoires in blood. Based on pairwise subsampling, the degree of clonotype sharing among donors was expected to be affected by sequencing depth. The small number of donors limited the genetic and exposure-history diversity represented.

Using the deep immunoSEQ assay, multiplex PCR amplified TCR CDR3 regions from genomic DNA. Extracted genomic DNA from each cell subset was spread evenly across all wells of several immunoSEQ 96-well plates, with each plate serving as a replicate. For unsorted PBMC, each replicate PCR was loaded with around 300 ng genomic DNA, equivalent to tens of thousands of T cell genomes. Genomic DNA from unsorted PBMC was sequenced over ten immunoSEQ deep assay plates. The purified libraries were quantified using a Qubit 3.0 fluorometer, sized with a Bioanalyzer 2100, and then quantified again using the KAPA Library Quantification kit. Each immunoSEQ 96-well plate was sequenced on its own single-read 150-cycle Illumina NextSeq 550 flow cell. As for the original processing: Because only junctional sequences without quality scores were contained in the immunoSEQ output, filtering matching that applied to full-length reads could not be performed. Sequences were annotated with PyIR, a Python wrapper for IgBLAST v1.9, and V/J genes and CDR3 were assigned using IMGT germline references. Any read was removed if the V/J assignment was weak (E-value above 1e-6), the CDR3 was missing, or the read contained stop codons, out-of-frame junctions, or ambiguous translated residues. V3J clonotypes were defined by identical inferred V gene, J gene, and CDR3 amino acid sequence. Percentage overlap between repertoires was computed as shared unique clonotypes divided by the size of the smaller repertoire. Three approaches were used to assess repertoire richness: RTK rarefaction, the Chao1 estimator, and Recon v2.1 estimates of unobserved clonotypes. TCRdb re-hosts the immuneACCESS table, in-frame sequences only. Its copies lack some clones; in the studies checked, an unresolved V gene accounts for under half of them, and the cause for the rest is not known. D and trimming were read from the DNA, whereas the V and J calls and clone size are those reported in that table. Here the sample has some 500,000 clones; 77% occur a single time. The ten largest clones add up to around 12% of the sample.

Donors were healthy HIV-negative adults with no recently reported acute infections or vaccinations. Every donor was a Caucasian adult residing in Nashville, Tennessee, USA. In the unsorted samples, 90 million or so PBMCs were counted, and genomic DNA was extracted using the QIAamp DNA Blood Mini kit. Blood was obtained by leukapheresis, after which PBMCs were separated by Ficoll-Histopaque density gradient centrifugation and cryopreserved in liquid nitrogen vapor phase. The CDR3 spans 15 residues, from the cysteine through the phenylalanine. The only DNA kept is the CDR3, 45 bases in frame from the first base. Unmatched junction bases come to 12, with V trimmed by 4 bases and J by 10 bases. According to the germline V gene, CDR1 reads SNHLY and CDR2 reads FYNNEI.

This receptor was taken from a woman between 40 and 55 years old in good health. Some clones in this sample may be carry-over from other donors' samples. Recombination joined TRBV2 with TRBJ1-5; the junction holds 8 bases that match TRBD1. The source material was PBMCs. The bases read TGTGCCAGCAGTGGAGCCGAACAGGGGGTTATCCCCCAGCATTTT. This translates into CASSGAEQGVIPQHF.